This entry is about one T cell receptor (beta chain). What it binds is unknown. This sample stems from a study of cytomegalovirus exposure and HLA in healthy donors. Study results and caveats: Donors belonging to an Asian-associated ancestry cluster reportedly showed fewer N-insertions in productive TCRs than the roughly 700-donor mean, according to what a later analysis found.

The study ran its PCR with 60 Vbeta and 13 Jbeta primers. Libraries were prepared by immunoSEQ multiplex PCR; TCRdb keeps only in-frame clonotypes and omits some of them. The sample has 95,000 to 150,000 clones, approximately 80% seen once. The V end lost 7 bases, the J end lost 7 bases, and 16 bases lay between the germline ends. The CDR3 extends over 13 amino acids. Germline-derived CDR1 and CDR2 are ENHRY and SYGVKD. The specimen sequenced was PBMCs. The sequence was obtained from a man aged 50 or older in good health and CMV-seronegative. This sequence joins TRBV10-3 and TRBJ1-2; D perhaps matches TRBD1 (5 bases). The CDR3 sequence: CAITPNGQGGYTF. The DNA of the CDR3 is TGTGCCATCACCCCGAATGGGCAGGGTGGCTACACCTTC.